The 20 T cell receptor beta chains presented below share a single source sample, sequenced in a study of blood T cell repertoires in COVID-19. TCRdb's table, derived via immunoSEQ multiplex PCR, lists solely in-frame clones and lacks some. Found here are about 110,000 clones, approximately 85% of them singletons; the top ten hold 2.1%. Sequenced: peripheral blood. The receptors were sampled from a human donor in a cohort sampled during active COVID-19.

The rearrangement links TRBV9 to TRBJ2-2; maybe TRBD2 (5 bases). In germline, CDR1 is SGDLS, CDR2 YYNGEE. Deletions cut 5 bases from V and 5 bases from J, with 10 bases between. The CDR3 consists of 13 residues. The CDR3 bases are TGTGCCAGCAGGAGCATAGCGACCGGGGAGCTGTTTTTT. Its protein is CASRSIATGELFF.

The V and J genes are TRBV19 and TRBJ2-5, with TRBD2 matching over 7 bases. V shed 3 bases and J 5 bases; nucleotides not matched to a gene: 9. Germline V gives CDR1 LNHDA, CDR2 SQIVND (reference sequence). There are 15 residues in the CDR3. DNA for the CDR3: TGTGCCAGTAGTATCTCTTTTGCGGGAGTTGAGACCCAGTACTTC. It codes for CASSISFAGVETQYF. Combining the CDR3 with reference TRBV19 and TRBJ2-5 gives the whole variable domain DGGITQSPKYLFRKEGQNVTLSCEQNLNHDAMYWYRQDPGQGLRLIYYSQIVNDFQKGDIAEGYSVSREKKESFPLTVTSAQKNPTAFYLCASSISFAGVETQYFGPGTRLLVL.

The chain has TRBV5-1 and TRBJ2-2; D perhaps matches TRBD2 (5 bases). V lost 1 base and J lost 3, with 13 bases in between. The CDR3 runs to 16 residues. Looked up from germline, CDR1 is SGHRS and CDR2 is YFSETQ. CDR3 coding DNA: TGCGCCAGCAGCTTGACAACGGGATCTGACACCGGGGAGCTGTTTTTT. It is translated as CASSLTTGSDTGELFF.

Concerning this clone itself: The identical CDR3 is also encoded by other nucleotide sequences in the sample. Here the CDR3 DNA reads TGCGCCAGCAGCTTGGCAGGGGTCAATCAGCCCCAGCATTTT. This translates into CASSLAGVNQPQHF. The chain joins TRBV5-1 to TRBJ1-5; a possible D gene is TRBD1 (6 bases). Trimming pared 0 bases from V and 3 bases from J, leaving 7 bases between. The CDR3 runs to 14 residues. Germline loops: CDR1 SGHRS, CDR2 YFSETQ.

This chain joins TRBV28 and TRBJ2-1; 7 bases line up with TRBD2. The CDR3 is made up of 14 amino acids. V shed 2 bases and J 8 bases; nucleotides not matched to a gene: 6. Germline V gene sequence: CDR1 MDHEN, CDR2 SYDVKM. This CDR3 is CASSLAGEHHEQFF. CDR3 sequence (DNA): TGTGCCAGCAGTTTAGCGGGAGAGCACCATGAGCAGTTCTTC.

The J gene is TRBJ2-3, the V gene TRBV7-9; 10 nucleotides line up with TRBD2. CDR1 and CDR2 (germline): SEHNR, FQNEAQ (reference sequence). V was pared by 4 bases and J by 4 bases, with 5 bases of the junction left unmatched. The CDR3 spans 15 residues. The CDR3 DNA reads TGTGCCAGCAGCTCCCGGACTAGCGGAGCAGATACGCAGTATTTT. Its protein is CASSSRTSGADTQYF. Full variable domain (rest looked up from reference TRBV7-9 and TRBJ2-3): DTGVSQNPRHKITKRGQNVTFRCDPISEHNRLYWYRQTLGQGPEFLTYFQNEAQLEKSRLLSDRFSAERPKGSFSTLEIQRTEQGDSAMYLCASSSRTSGADTQYFGPGTRLTVL.

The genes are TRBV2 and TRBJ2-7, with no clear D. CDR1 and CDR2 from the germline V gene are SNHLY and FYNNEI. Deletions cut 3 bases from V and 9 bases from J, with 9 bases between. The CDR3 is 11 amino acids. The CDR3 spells CASSDTLRQYF. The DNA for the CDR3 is TGTGCCAGCAGTGACACGCTCAGGCAGTACTTC. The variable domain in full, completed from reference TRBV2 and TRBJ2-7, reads EPEVTQTPSHQVTQMGQEVILRCVPISNHLYFYWYRQILGQKVEFLVSFYNNEISEKSEIFDDQFSVERPDGSNFTLKIRSTKLEDSAMYFCASSDTLRQYFGPGTRLTVT.

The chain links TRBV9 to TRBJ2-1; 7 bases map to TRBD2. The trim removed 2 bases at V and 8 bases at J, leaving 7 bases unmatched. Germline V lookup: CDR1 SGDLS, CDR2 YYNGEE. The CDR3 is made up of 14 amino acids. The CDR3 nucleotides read TGTGCCAGCAGCGTGGTGGGGGGGAGCGATGAGCAGTTCTTC. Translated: CASSVVGGSDEQFF. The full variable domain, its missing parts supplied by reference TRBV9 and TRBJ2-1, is DSGVTQTPKHLITATGQRVTLRCSPRSGDLSVYWYQQSLDQGLQFLIQYYNGEERAKGNILERFSAQQFPDLHSELNLSSLELGDSALYFCASSVVGGSDEQFFGPGTRLTVL.

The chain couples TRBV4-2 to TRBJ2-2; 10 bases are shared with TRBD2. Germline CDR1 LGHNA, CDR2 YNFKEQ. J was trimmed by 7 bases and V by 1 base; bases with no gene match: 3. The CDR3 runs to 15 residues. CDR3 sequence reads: CASSQVAGGIGELFF. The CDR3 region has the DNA TGTGCCAGCAGCCAAGTAGCGGGGGGTATCGGGGAGCTGTTTTTT.

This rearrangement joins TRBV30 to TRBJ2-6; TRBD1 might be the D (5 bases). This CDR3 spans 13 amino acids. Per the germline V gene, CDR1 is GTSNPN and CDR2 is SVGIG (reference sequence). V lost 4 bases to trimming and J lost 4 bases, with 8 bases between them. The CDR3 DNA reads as TGTGCCTGGACAGGGTCCGGGGCCAACGTCCTGACTTTC. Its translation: CAWTGSGANVLTF.

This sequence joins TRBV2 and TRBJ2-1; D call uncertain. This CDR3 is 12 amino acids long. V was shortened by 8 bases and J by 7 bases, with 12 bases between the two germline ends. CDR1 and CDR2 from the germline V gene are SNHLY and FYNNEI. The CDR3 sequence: CASPEAPNEQFF. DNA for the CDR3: TGTGCCAGCCCCGAAGCCCCAAATGAGCAGTTCTTC. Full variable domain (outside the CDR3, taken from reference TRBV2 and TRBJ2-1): EPEVTQTPSHQVTQMGQEVILRCVPISNHLYFYWYRQILGQKVEFLVSFYNNEISEKSEIFDDQFSVERPDGSNFTLKIRSTKLEDSAMYFCASPEAPNEQFFGPGTRLTVL.

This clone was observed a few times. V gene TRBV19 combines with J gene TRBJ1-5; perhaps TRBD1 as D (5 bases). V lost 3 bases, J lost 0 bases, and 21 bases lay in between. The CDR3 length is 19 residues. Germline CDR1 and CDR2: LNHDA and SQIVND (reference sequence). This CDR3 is CASSMRHADRPYSNQPQHF. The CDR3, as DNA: TGTGCCAGTAGTATGAGGCACGCTGACAGACCTTATAGCAATCAGCCCCAGCATTTT.

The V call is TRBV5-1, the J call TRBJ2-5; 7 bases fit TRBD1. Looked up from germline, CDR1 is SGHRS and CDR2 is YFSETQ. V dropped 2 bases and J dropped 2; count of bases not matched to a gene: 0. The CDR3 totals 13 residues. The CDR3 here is CASSFRGQETQYF. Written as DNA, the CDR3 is TGCGCCAGCAGCTTCAGGGGGCAAGAGACCCAGTACTTC. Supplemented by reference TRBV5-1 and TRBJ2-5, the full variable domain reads KAGVTQTPRYLIKTRGQQVTLSCSPISGHRSVSWYQQTPGQGLQFLFEYFSETQRNKGNFPGRFSGRQFSNSRSEMNVSTLELGDSALYLCASSFRGQETQYFGPGTRLLVL.

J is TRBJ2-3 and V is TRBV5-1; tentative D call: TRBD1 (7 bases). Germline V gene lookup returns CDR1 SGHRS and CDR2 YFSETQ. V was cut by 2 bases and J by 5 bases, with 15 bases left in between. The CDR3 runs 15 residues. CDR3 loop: CASSLLAQGGDTQYF. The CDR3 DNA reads TGCGCCAGCAGCTTACTGGCCCAGGGGGGAGATACGCAGTATTTT. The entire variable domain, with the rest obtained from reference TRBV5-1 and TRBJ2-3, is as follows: KAGVTQTPRYLIKTRGQQVTLSCSPISGHRSVSWYQQTPGQGLQFLFEYFSETQRNKGNFPGRFSGRQFSNSRSEMNVSTLELGDSALYLCASSLLAQGGDTQYFGPGTRLTVL.

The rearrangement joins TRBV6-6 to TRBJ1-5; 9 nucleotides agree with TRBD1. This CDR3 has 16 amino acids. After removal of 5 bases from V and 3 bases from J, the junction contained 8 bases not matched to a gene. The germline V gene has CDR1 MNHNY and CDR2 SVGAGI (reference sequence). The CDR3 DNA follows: TGTGCCAGCAGTCGTACAGGGGGCTACGACAATCAGCCCCAGCATTTT. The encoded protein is CASSRTGGYDNQPQHF.

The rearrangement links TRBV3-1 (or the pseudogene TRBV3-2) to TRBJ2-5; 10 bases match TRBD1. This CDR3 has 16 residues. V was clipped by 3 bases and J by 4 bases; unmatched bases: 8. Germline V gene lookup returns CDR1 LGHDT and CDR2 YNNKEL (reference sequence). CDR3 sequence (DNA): TGTGCCAGCAGCCAGTTCGGGACAGGGGAAGGAGAGACCCAGTACTTC. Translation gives CASSQFGTGEGETQYF.

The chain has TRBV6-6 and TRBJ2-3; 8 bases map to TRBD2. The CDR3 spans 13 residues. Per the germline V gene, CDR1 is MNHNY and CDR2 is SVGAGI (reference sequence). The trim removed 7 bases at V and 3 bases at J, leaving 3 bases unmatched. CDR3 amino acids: CASIPSGTDTQYF. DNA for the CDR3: TGTGCCAGCATCCCTAGCGGGACAGATACGCAGTATTTT.

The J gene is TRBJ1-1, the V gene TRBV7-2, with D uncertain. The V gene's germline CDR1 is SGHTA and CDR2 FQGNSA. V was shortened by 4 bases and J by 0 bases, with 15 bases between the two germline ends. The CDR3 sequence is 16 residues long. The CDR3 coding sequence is TGTGCCAGCAGCTCTAATTCCCCCTTTATGAACACTGAAGCTTTCTTT. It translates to CASSSNSPFMNTEAFF.

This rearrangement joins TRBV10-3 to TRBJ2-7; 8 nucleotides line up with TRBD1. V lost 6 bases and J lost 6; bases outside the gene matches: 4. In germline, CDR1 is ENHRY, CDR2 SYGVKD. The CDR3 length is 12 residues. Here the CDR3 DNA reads TGTGCCATCAGCCCCACAGGGGGCGAGCAGTACTTC. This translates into CAISPTGGEQYF.

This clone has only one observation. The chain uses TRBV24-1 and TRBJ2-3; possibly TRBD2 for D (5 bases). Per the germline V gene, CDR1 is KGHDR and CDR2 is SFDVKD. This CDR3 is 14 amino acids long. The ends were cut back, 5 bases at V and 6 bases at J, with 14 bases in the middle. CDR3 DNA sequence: TGTGCCACCAGTGCCCTAGCTGCCTCGGATACGCAGTATTTT. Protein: CATSALAASDTQYF.